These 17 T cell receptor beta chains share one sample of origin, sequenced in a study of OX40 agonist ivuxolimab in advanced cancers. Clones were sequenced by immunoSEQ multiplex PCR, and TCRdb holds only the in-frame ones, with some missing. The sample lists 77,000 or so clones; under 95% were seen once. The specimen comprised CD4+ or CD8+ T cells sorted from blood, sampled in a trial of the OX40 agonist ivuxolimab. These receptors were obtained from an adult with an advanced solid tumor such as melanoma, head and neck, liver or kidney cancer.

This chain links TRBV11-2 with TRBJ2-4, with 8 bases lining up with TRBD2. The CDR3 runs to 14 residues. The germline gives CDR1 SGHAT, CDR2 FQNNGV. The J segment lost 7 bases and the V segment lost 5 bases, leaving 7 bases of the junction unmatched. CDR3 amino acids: CASSAGTSHNIQYF. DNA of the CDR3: TGTGCCAGCAGCGCCGGGACTAGTCACAACATTCAGTACTTC.

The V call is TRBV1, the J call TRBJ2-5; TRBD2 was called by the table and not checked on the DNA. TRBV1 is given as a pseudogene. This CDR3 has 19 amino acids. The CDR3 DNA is TGCACCAGCAGCCAATCTCTCCGAGCGACTAGCGGCCTCCAAGAGACCCAGTACTTC. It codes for CTSSQSLRATSGLQETQYF.

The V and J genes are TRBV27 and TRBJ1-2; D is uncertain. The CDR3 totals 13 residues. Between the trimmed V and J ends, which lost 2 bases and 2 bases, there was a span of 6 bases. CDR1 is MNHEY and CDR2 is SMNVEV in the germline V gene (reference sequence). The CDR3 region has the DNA TGTGCCAGCAGTTTAGCGGAAAACTATGGCTACACCTTC. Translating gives CASSLAENYGYTF.

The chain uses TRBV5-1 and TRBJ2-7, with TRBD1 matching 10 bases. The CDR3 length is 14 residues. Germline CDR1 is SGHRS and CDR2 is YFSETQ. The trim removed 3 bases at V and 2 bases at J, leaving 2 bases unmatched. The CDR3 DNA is TGCGCCAGCAGCTGGACAGGGGGTCCCTACGAGCAGTACTTC. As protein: CASSWTGGPYEQYF.

The DNA of the CDR3 is TGTGCCATCAGTGAGGTCGGGGAGCTGTTTTTT. This gives the protein CAISEVGELFF. This chain uses TRBV10-3 with TRBJ2-2; D is unclear. V was trimmed by 2 bases and J by 7 bases, leaving 2 bases between them. This CDR3 contains 11 residues. The germline gives CDR1 ENHRY, CDR2 SYGVKD.

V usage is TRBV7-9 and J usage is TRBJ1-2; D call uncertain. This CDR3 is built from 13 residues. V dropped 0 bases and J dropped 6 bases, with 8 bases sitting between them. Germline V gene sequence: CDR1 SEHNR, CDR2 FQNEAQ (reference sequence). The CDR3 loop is CASSLANMDGYTF. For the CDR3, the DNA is TGTGCCAGCAGCTTAGCCAACATGGATGGCTACACCTTC. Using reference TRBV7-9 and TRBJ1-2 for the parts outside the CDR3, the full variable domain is DTGVSQNPRHKITKRGQNVTFRCDPISEHNRLYWYRQTLGQGPEFLTYFQNEAQLEKSRLLSDRFSAERPKGSFSTLEIQRTEQGDSAMYLCASSLANMDGYTFGSGTRLTVV.

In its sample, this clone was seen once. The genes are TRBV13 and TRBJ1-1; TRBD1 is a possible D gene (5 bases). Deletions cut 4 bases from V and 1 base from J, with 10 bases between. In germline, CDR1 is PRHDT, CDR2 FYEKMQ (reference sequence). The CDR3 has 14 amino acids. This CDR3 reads CASSWGEGNTEAFF. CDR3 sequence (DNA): TGTGCCAGCAGCTGGGGCGAAGGGAACACTGAAGCTTTCTTT.

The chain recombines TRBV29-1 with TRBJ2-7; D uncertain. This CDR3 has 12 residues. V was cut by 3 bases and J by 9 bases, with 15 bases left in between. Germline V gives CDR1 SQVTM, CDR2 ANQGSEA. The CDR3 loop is CSVEVLGKGQYF. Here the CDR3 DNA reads TGCAGCGTTGAGGTCCTGGGGAAGGGGCAGTACTTC.

This chain's CDR3 is CASSQVTGVNQPQHF. Here the CDR3 DNA reads TGTGCCAGCAGCCAAGTGACAGGGGTCAATCAGCCCCAGCATTTT. The chain joins TRBV4-2 to TRBJ1-5, with 8 positions matching TRBD1. There are 15 residues in the CDR3. The V segment lost 1 base and the J segment 3 bases; nucleotides outside the gene matches: 2. Germline CDR1 LGHNA, CDR2 YNFKEQ.

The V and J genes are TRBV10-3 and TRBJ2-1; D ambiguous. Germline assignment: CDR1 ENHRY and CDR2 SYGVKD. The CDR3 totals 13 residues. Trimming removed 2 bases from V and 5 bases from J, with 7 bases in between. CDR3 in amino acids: CAISEGSHNEQFF. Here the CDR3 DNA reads TGTGCCATCAGTGAGGGGTCCCACAATGAGCAGTTCTTC.

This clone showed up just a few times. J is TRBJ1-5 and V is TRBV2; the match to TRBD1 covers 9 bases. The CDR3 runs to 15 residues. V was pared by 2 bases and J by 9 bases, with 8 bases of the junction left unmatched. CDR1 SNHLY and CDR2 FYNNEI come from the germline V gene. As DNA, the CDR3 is TGTGCCAGCAGTGAATGGGGGACAGGGCTGAGGCCCCAGCATTTT. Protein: CASSEWGTGLRPQHF.

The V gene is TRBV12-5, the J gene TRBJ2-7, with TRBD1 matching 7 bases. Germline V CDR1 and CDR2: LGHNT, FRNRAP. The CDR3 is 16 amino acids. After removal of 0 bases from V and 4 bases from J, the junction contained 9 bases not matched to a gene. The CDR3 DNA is TGTGCTAGTGGTTTGGTATTGGTAGGGGGCTGGTACGAGCAGTACTTC. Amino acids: CASGLVLVGGWYEQYF.

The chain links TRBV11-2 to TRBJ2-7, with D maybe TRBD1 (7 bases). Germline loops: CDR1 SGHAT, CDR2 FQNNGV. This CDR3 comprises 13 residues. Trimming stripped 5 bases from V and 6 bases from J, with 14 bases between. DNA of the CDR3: TGTGCCAGCAGCGCAGGGGGGATCCCCGAGCAGTACTTC. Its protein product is CASSAGGIPEQYF. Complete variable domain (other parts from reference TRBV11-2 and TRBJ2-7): EAGVAQSPRYKIIEKRQSVAFWCNPISGHATLYWYQQILGQGPKLLIQFQNNGVVDDSQLPKDRFSAERLKGVDSTLKIQPAKLEDSAVYLCASSAGGIPEQYFGPGTRLTVT.

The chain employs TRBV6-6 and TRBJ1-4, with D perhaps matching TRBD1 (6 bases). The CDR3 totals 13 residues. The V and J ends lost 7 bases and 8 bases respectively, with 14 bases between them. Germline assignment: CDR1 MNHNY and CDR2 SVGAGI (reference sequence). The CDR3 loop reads CASKEGVREKLFF. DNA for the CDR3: TGTGCCAGCAAGGAGGGGGTAAGAGAAAAACTGTTTTTT.

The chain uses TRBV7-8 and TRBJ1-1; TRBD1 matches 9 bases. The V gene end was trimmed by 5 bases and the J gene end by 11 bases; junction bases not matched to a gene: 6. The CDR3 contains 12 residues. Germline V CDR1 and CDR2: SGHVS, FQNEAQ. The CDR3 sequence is CASSADRGGAFF. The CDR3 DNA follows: TGTGCCAGCAGCGCGGACAGGGGCGGTGCTTTCTTT.

DNA for the CDR3: TGTGCCAGCAGGCCTTGGACTAGCGGGGGGGAGCAGTTCTTC. Amino acids: CASRPWTSGGEQFF. The chain links TRBV27 to TRBJ2-1, with 14 bases fitting TRBD2. The CDR3 runs 14 residues. The V gene's germline CDR1 is MNHEY and CDR2 SMNVEV (reference sequence). After removal of 6 bases from V and 10 bases from J, the junction contained 5 bases not matched to a gene.

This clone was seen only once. CDR3 coding DNA: TGTGCCAGCAGCGGGCAGGGGGCGGAAAACATTCAGTACTTC. Its protein is CASSGQGAENIQYF. The chain links TRBV7-9 to TRBJ2-4; TRBD1 matches at 8 bases. The trim removed 5 bases at V and 5 bases at J, leaving 5 bases unmatched. The length of the CDR3 is 14 residues. Germline-derived CDR1 and CDR2 are SEHNR and FQNEAQ (reference sequence).